This T cell receptor (beta chain) is from a study of OX40 agonist ivuxolimab in advanced cancers. Study as a whole: Of mixed ages from about 20 to 90 and averaging approximately 60 years, the group was around 78% male.

Sequencing used immunoSEQ multiplex PCR; TCRdb keeps in-frame clones, though not all of them. The sample includes about 79,000 clones, 88% of them seen just once. The germline V gene has CDR1 MDHEN and CDR2 SYDVKM. The CDR3 contains 15 residues. V dropped 6 bases and J dropped 4; count of bases not matched to a gene: 10. Sequenced here: CD4+ or CD8+ T cells sorted from blood, sampled in a trial of the OX40 agonist ivuxolimab. This sequence joins TRBV28 and TRBJ2-3; 7 bases match TRBD2. The receptor was isolated from an adult with an advanced solid tumor such as melanoma, head and neck, liver or kidney cancer. The CDR3 loop reads CASSPGGEESDTQYF. CDR3 DNA: TGTGCCAGCAGCCCTGGGGGGGAGGAATCAGATACGCAGTATTTT.